This entry concerns a single T cell receptor beta chain. Its antigen is unknown. The record originates from a study of graft-versus-host responses after intestinal transplantation. Study-wide points: Allograft graft-versus-host to host-versus-graft clonal ratios ran high in patients with graft-donor T cell macrochimerism.

Measured with immunoSEQ multiplex PCR; TCRdb has only the in-frame clones, and not every one. The sample contains 80,000 to 100,000 clones, 92% of which appear only once. This CDR3 has 16 residues. Germline CDR1 MNHEY, CDR2 SVGAGI. The specimen comprised unstimulated CD4+ T cells sorted from spleen or lymph node cells, sampled before intestinal transplant. The TCR was taken from a human donor who received an intestinal transplant. This chain uses TRBV6-5 with TRBJ2-5; 8 bases map to TRBD1. The J call may be wrong; the DNA end is better matched by TRBJ2-7. This CDR3 reads CASSYSRTGRSYEQYF. CDR3 in DNA: TGTGCCAGCAGTTACTCGAGGACAGGGAGGTCCTACGAGCAGTACTTC.